This note documents a single T cell receptor beta chain sequence. This clonotype was observed once. The antigen it binds to is not known. Per-base quality was not reported, and no clone a single base away is much larger than it. This sample was taken from a study of blood T cells in healthy people across ages (dated by TCRdb to 2013 to 2016). As for the study more broadly: In model experiments, template switching captured roughly one uniquely barcoded TCR beta cDNA molecule for every two T cells. The study measured age-related changes in TCR beta repertoire diversity using deep sequencing normalized with unique cDNA molecular identifiers. Four age groups were formed from the donors: young (average roughly 15 years), middle-aged (just under 40), aged (62) and long-lived (about 75). To avoid experimental bias, donors of different ages were randomly spread across the sequencing lanes. Two additional independent replicas of 1 million unique cDNA reads from the same blood draw were analyzed for two donors (one aged 18 to 30 and one aged 80 or older).

To prepare the library, 5' RACE was applied. A second PCR of about 6 to 11 cycles was performed with a sample-barcoded 5' primer and a J-beta primer mix. Each TCR beta cDNA molecule received a unique molecular identifier from a template-switch 5' adaptor carrying 12 random nucleotides. Each sample yielded at least 3 million CDR3-containing paired-end reads. The Mint cDNA synthesis kit, primed by a TRBC-specific oligonucleotide, was used to synthesize first-strand cDNA from all RNA. After uracil-DNA glycosylase treatment, a first 18-cycle PCR used universal primers M1SS and BC2_uni_R on all cDNA. On the study's bioinformatics: For normalization, 1 million high-quality reads, each with a distinct molecular identifier, were randomly selected from each sample. Reads with shared molecular identifiers were discarded instead of being binned into consensus sequences. MiTCR, with a Q25 quality threshold and the strictest error-elimination algorithm, was used for CDR3 identification, clonotype clustering and error correction. A nonparametric unseen species model with Euler transformation was used to estimate lower-bound total TCR beta diversity. The raw public reads went through TCRdb reprocessing: fastp at Q25, MiXCR clone calling, in-frame beta chains kept. Each record represents a unique CDR3 protein, reported with the most common genes and DNA among its rows. The V and J calls, along with clone size, are taken from TCRdb and not from the paper's own processing. Within this sample are 1.5 million to 2 million distinct CDR3 sequences, with around 42% of them counted one time only. In total, the top ten clones hold under 25% of the sample.

Systemically healthy Caucasian individuals from Russia, roughly 40 in total and aged roughly 6 to 100 years, were included as donors. Each donor gave ten milliliters of peripheral blood, drawn into EDTA-treated Vacutainer tubes. Ficoll-Paque density-gradient centrifugation was used to isolate PBMCs, with at least 6 million per sample. Total RNA, at least 6 micrograms per sample, was extracted from PBMCs with Trizol reagent. The percentages of naive CD45RAhigh/CD27high T cells were determined by flow cytometry on a PBMC aliquot from every donor. There are 16 amino acids in the CDR3, from cysteine to phenylalanine inclusive. The read is trimmed to its CDR3 DNA, 48 bases read in frame from base 1. Germline trimming amounts to 1 base on V and 5 bases on J, with 7 as the count of junction bases outside the gene matches. CDR1 and CDR2 were assigned from the germline V gene as SGHTA and FQGTGA. Here is what the overall study found, with its caveats: Since profiling was done on bulk unsorted PBMCs, naive and antigen-experienced compartments could not be conclusively compared. The CMV infection status of donors was not known, potentially confounding age-related changes in expanded clonotypes. Observed TCR beta diversity per million T cells fell roughly linearly with age, and a significant reduction was already apparent by age approximately 40. Compared with the aged group, more naive CD4+ T cells, fewer expanded clones and increased TCR diversity were shown by the long-lived group, suggesting age selection. Estimates of total diversity from one million sequenced T cells were regarded as lower bounds and underestimates. The percentage of naive T cells measured by flow cytometry correlated strongly with observed TCR beta diversity.

The rearranged chain carries TRBV7-3 and TRBJ2-2; 7 nucleotides in the junction match TRBD2. The sequencing sample was made of blood. This TCR was recovered from a human donor in good health. The DNA sequence is as follows: TGTGCCAGCAGCTTAATGGGGGGGAAAGAGACCGGGGAGCTGTTTTTT. It translates to CASSLMGGKETGELFF. With all but the CDR3 taken from the reference TRBV7-3 and TRBJ2-2 genes, the full variable domain is: GAGVSQTPSNKVTEKGKYVELRCDPISGHTALYWYRQSLGQGPEFLIYFQGTGAADDSGLPNDRFFAVRPEGSVSTLKIQRTERGDSAVYLCASSLMGGKETGELFFGEGSRLTVL.